These 32 T cell receptor beta chains originate from one sample sequenced in a study of blood T cell repertoires in COVID-19. The repertoire was sequenced with immunoSEQ multiplex PCR; TCRdb's copy has only in-frame clones and lacks some. The data contain about 130,000 clones, roughly three quarters of them singletons. The specimen was peripheral blood. These receptors were collected from a woman aged 70-85 years with acute or convalescent COVID-19.

The rearrangement joins TRBV3-1 (or the pseudogene TRBV3-2) to TRBJ2-3; the D is unclear. The germline V gene has CDR1 LGHDT and CDR2 YNNKEL (reference sequence). V was clipped by 7 bases and J by 2 bases, with 16 bases between them. This CDR3 has 15 residues. The CDR3 here is CASKAKLGTTDTQYF. CDR3 bases: TGTGCCAGCAAAGCGAAGCTAGGTACCACAGATACGCAGTATTTT.

CDR3 DNA: TGCGCCAGCAGCTCGGACACAGACTATGGCTACACCTTC. It yields the protein CASSSDTDYGYTF. The chain recombines TRBV5-1 with TRBJ1-2; tentatively, D is TRBD1 (5 bases). This CDR3 has 13 residues. The V gene lost 3 bases and the J gene lost 3 bases, with 9 bases spanning the gap. CDR1 and CDR2 (germline): SGHRS, YFSETQ.

The count of this clone is one. This chain uses TRBV9 with TRBJ1-2; 8 bases are shared with TRBD1. CDR3 length: 16 residues. The germline V gene has CDR1 SGDLS and CDR2 YYNGEE. V lost 0 bases, J lost 4 bases, and 8 bases stayed unmatched. The CDR3 DNA follows: TGTGCCAGCAGCGTAGGGGCGGGCAGGGGGCCCTATGGCTACACCTTC. Its protein product is CASSVGAGRGPYGYTF.

V usage is TRBV11-2 and J usage is TRBJ1-1; tentatively, D is TRBD1 (5 bases). The ends were cut back, 5 bases at V and 0 bases at J, with 13 bases in the middle. The CDR3 totals 15 residues. CDR1 is SGHAT and CDR2 is FQNNGV in the germline V gene. Here the CDR3 reads CASSHRQQLNTEAFF. In DNA, the CDR3 is TGTGCCAGCAGCCATAGACAGCAACTGAACACTGAAGCTTTCTTT.

The V and J genes are TRBV3-1 (or the pseudogene TRBV3-2) and TRBJ1-3, with D possibly matching TRBD1 (6 bases). Trimming left V 2 bases short and J 1 base short, with 6 bases between. Germline lookup yields CDR1 LGHDT and CDR2 YNNKEL (reference sequence). CDR3 length: 14 amino acids. The CDR3 sequence: CASSQTGSGNTIYF. For the CDR3, the DNA is TGTGCCAGCAGCCAAACAGGGTCTGGAAACACCATATATTTT.

This clone was observed a handful of times. The J gene is TRBJ2-1, the V gene TRBV18, with 7 bases lining up with TRBD1. This CDR3 has 15 residues. The V and J ends lost 6 bases and 2 bases, in that order; junction bases with no gene match: 7. CDR1 KGHSH and CDR2 LQKENI come from the germline V gene. In nucleotides, the CDR3 is TGTGCCAGCTCGCCTTTGGGACAGACCTACAATGAGCAGTTCTTC. Protein sequence: CASSPLGQTYNEQFF.

The CDR3 DNA follows: TGTGCCAGCAGCTTGACAGCGCAAGAGACCCAGTACTTC. Amino acid sequence: CASSLTAQETQYF. The chain combines TRBV7-9 with TRBJ2-5; perhaps TRBD1 as D (5 bases). Trimming left V 3 bases short and J 2 bases short, with 7 bases between. The CDR3 runs to 13 residues. Germline CDR1 is SEHNR and CDR2 is FQNEAQ (reference sequence).

This chain links TRBV19 with TRBJ2-1, with a possible D match to TRBD2 (6 bases). CDR1 LNHDA and CDR2 SQIVND come from the germline V gene (reference sequence). This CDR3 spans 13 amino acids. V lost 8 bases and J 5 bases, leaving 13 bases between the germline ends. In DNA form, the CDR3 reads TGTGCCAGTCTGGGGCGGGGTGACAATGAGCAGTTCTTC. The encoded protein is CASLGRGDNEQFF.

The genes are TRBV19 and TRBJ1-1; D remains ambiguous. V lost 3 bases and J 3 bases, leaving 11 bases between the germline ends. Germline values: CDR1 LNHDA, CDR2 SQIVND (reference sequence). The CDR3 sequence is 14 residues long. CDR3 DNA: TGTGCCAGTAGTATCCCAAATCATGACACTGAAGCTTTCTTT. Translated: CASSIPNHDTEAFF.

This CDR3 reads CASSLRSTSEQYF. The CDR3, as DNA: TGTGCCAGCAGTTTAAGGAGCACCTCCGAGCAGTACTTC. V gene TRBV27 combines with J gene TRBJ2-7; D is unclear. The CDR3 runs to 13 residues. V lost 2 bases to trimming and J lost 6 bases, with 11 bases between them. Germline V gene sequence: CDR1 MNHEY, CDR2 SMNVEV (reference sequence).

This chain uses TRBV7-9 with TRBJ1-1; perhaps TRBD1 as D (5 bases). This CDR3 comprises 13 residues. V lost 1 base and J 8 bases, leaving 11 bases between the germline ends. Per germline, CDR1 SEHNR and CDR2 FQNEAQ (reference sequence). CDR3 sequence (DNA): TGTGCCAGCAGCTTAGAAGGGGCGTTGGAAGCTTTCTTT. Amino acid sequence: CASSLEGALEAFF.

This chain links TRBV30 with TRBJ2-7; D is perhaps TRBD2 (5 bases). V gave up 3 bases and J gave up 3 bases, with 21 bases separating them. CDR3 length: 16 residues. CDR1 and CDR2 from the germline V gene are GTSNPN and SVGIG (reference sequence). The CDR3 region is CAWSILARSGLYEQYF. The CDR3 coding sequence is TGTGCCTGGAGCATATTAGCGCGGAGTGGGCTCTACGAGCAGTACTTC.

The CDR3 loop is CASSSGQGADTQYF. In DNA, the CDR3 is TGTGCCAGCAGCTCCGGACAGGGGGCAGATACGCAGTATTTT. This chain links TRBV7-2 with TRBJ2-3, with 10 nucleotides matching TRBD1. Germline-derived CDR1 and CDR2 are SGHTA and FQGNSA. Germline trimming cut 4 bases from V and 4 bases from J; bases unmatched to any gene: 2. The length of the CDR3 is 14 residues.

The chain recombines TRBV7-6 with TRBJ2-5; a weak D match, TRBD2 (6 bases). V dropped 0 bases and J dropped 5 bases, with 19 bases sitting between them. Per the germline V gene, CDR1 is SGHVS and CDR2 is FNYEAQ. CDR3 length: 17 amino acids. As DNA, the CDR3 is TGTGCCAGCAGCTTAGCATTTCTCTCGTCAGGGAGGGAGACCCAGTACTTC. Protein sequence: CASSLAFLSSGRETQYF.

J is TRBJ2-7 and V is TRBV15; tentative D call: TRBD1 (6 bases). Germline V gene sequence: CDR1 LNHNV, CDR2 YYDKDF (reference sequence). Trimming stripped 2 bases from V and 1 base from J, with 9 bases between. The CDR3 spans 14 residues. The CDR3 sequence: CATSRQGSSYEQYF. The CDR3, as DNA: TGTGCCACCAGCAGACAGGGGTCTTCCTACGAGCAGTACTTC.

This chain links TRBV6-1 with TRBJ1-5, with 7 bases lining up with TRBD1. The V gene's germline CDR1 is MNHNS and CDR2 SASEGT. The V and J ends lost 3 bases and 0 bases, in that order; junction bases with no gene match: 8. The CDR3 length is 17 residues. CDR3 DNA sequence: TGTGCCAGCAGTGAGCCGGGACAGAAGTATAGCAATCAGCCCCAGCATTTT. Its protein product is CASSEPGQKYSNQPQHF.

The DNA for the CDR3 is TGTGCCAGCAGCCCGGGGGGTTACTACGAGCAGTACTTC. This sequence encodes CASSPGGYYEQYF. The V gene is TRBV6-5, the J gene TRBJ2-7; 7 bases fit TRBD2. The germline gives CDR1 MNHEY, CDR2 SVGAGI. The ends lost 6 bases at V and 3 bases at J; junction bases unmatched: 5. This CDR3 is built from 13 residues.

The V gene is TRBV5-6, the J gene TRBJ2-7; 7 bases agree with TRBD1. Germline V CDR1 and CDR2: SGHDT, YYEEEE. The CDR3 totals 15 residues. V lost 4 bases to trimming and J lost 3 bases; unmatched junction nucleotides: 10. CDR3 protein: CASSLGQSYLYEQYF. The CDR3 DNA sequence: TGTGCCAGCAGCCTGGGACAGAGCTACCTCTACGAGCAGTACTTC.

This clone was observed a handful of times. The genes are TRBV19 and TRBJ2-7; D is possibly TRBD1 (5 bases). Trimming took off 1 base at V and 2 bases at J, with 9 bases between the two ends. The CDR3 has 14 residues. In germline, CDR1 is LNHDA, CDR2 SQIVND (reference sequence). CDR3 in amino acids: CASSIVHRTYEQYF. The CDR3 bases are TGTGCCAGTAGTATAGTGCACAGGACCTACGAGCAGTACTTC.

CDR3 protein: CASSLEYRGEQYF. The CDR3 DNA reads TGCGCCAGCAGCTTGGAGTACAGGGGCGAGCAGTACTTC. The V call is TRBV5-1, the J call TRBJ2-7; 7 nucleotides agree with TRBD1. This CDR3 is built from 13 residues. Germline loops: CDR1 SGHRS, CDR2 YFSETQ. V shed 0 bases and J 6 bases; nucleotides not matched to a gene: 3.

Here the CDR3 DNA reads TGTGCCAGCAACAAACTGGGCGGGGCGACAGATACGCAGTATTTT. Residues: CASNKLGGATDTQYF. V is TRBV7-6 and J is TRBJ2-3; tentatively, D is TRBD2 (6 bases). V lost 7 bases and J lost 3, with 17 bases in between. CDR1 is SGHVS, CDR2 FNYEAQ, per germline. The CDR3 covers 15 residues.

About this clone: At one of its ends the junction is not consistent with the germline gene, which may arise from a read error. CDR3: CASSLNSIQETQYF. The CDR3, as DNA: TGTGCTAGCAGCTTAAACAGCATCCAAGAGACCCAGTACTTC. The J gene is TRBJ2-5, the V gene TRBV7-7; D is unresolved. This CDR3 contains 14 residues. The germline V gene encodes CDR1 SSHAT and CDR2 FNYEAQ (reference sequence).

J is TRBJ1-5 and V is TRBV19; 7 nucleotides align to TRBD1. This CDR3 is built from 17 residues. Per germline, CDR1 LNHDA and CDR2 SQIVND (reference sequence). V lost 5 bases and J lost 1; bases outside the gene matches: 11. The CDR3 sequence is CASSFRQGVGSNQPQHF. DNA for the CDR3: TGTGCCAGTAGTTTCCGACAGGGCGTCGGAAGCAATCAGCCCCAGCATTTT.

This chain's CDR3 is CASSYAPWAGGGYTF. Here the CDR3 DNA reads TGTGCCAGCAGTTACGCCCCTTGGGCAGGAGGGGGCTACACCTTC. V is TRBV6-5 and J is TRBJ1-2; D gene unclear. CDR3 length: 15 amino acids. V gave up 2 bases and J gave up 8 bases, with 18 bases separating them. From germline, CDR1 is MNHEY and CDR2 SVGAGI.

The V call is TRBV5-1, the J call TRBJ2-3; 10 bases are shared with TRBD2. After removal of 6 bases from V and 1 base from J, the junction contained 5 bases not matched to a gene. The CDR3 has 15 amino acids. Germline CDR1 is SGHRS and CDR2 is YFSETQ. Here the CDR3 reads CASNPTSGGTDTQYF. CDR3 DNA: TGCGCCAGCAACCCCACTAGCGGGGGCACAGATACGCAGTATTTT.

This clone occurred a few times. CDR3: CASNHHWSLSYNEQFF. The CDR3 region has the DNA TGTGCCAGCAACCACCATTGGAGTCTCTCCTACAATGAGCAGTTCTTC. The J gene is TRBJ2-1, the V gene TRBV2; the D is unclear. Between the trimmed V and J ends, which lost 7 bases and 0 bases, there was a span of 16 bases. Germline lookup yields CDR1 SNHLY and CDR2 FYNNEI. The CDR3 has 16 residues. Full variable domain (rest looked up from reference TRBV2 and TRBJ2-1): EPEVTQTPSHQVTQMGQEVILRCVPISNHLYFYWYRQILGQKVEFLVSFYNNEISEKSEIFDDQFSVERPDGSNFTLKIRSTKLEDSAMYFCASNHHWSLSYNEQFFGPGTRLTVL.

The chain uses TRBV10-3 and TRBJ2-5; 7 bases are shared with TRBD2. The V and J ends lost 8 bases and 5 bases, in that order; junction bases with no gene match: 5. This CDR3 comprises 12 residues. CDR1 and CDR2 (germline): ENHRY, SYGVKD. The CDR3 DNA reads TGTGCCATCGGGGAGGGTTGGGAGACCCAGTACTTC. It codes for CAIGEGWETQYF.

The chain is built from TRBV19 and TRBJ1-3, with D possibly TRBD1 on 5 matching bases. V was cut by 8 bases and J by 2 bases, with 10 bases left in between. Germline assignment: CDR1 LNHDA and CDR2 SQIVND (reference sequence). The CDR3 is made up of 13 amino acids. The CDR3 nucleotides read TGTGCCAGTGAACGGGGGGCTGGAAACACCATATATTTT. It translates to CASERGAGNTIYF. The full variable domain, completed using reference TRBV19 and TRBJ1-3, is DGGITQSPKYLFRKEGQNVTLSCEQNLNHDAMYWYRQDPGQGLRLIYYSQIVNDFQKGDIAEGYSVSREKKESFPLTVTSAQKNPTAFYLCASERGAGNTIYFGEGSWLTVV.

This chain joins TRBV21-1 and TRBJ2-4; the table's TRBD1 call for D was not verified on the DNA. TRBV21-1 is noted as a pseudogene. This CDR3 contains 14 residues. The DNA for the CDR3 is TGTGCCAGCAGCAAAGTGGACAGGATGGACATTCAGTACTTC. This sequence encodes CASSKVDRMDIQYF.

The rearrangement uses TRBV25-1 and TRBJ2-1; D is perhaps TRBD1 (5 bases). V was shortened by 2 bases and J by 15 bases, with 14 bases between the two germline ends. CDR1 is MGHDK and CDR2 is SYGVNS in the germline V gene. This CDR3 region has 12 residues. The CDR3 reads CASSEIQGRWFF. The CDR3 DNA reads TGTGCCAGCAGTGAAATCCAGGGCCGGTGGTTCTTC.

V and J are TRBV24-1 and TRBJ2-1; 12 bases fit TRBD2. Germline V gene data show CDR1 as KGHDR and CDR2 as SFDVKD. The CDR3 contains 17 residues. V dropped 6 bases and J dropped 2; count of bases not matched to a gene: 7. The CDR3 DNA reads TGTGCCACCAGTCGACTAGCGGGAGAAGGGACCTACAATGAGCAGTTCTTC. Translated: CATSRLAGEGTYNEQFF.

Here the CDR3 DNA reads TGCAGTGCTAGTCCTTTATCGGCCAGTACTATCGGGAAAAACACCATATATTTT. Translation: CSASPLSASTIGKNTIYF. The chain combines TRBV20-1 with TRBJ1-3; no definite D call. V was pared by 3 bases and J by 6 bases, with 27 bases between. In germline, CDR1 is DFQATT, CDR2 SNEGSKA (reference sequence). The CDR3 has 18 residues.